This T cell receptor (beta chain) was recorded in a study of T cells in Graves' hyperthyroidism and ophthalmopathy. In the study overall: Staff took peripheral blood when the initial diagnosis was made, before any treatment began.

Trimming removed 3 bases from V and 8 bases from J, with 13 bases in between. This CDR3 is 14 amino acids long. The definition of stable Graves' hyperthyroidism was no ophthalmopathy progression within 18 months. TCR beta CDR3 sequences were amplified from RNA transcripts. With the HTBI primer set, the TCR CDR3 went through a first round of RT-PCR. One entry per CDR3 protein, called by TCRdb with MiXCR from the multiplex PCR reads. Seen here are about 400,000 distinct CDR3 sequences, 15% to 19% observed once, and the top ten hold roughly 15%. This clonotype has a count of ten or more. The chain joins TRBV12-3 or TRBV12-4 to TRBJ1-4; D remains unclear. This clonotype was obtained from a woman aged 18-35 years with Graves' hyperthyroidism. Specimen: blood. CDR3: CASSFHGRHEKLFF. The CDR3 DNA follows: TGTGCCAGCAGTTTCCATGGGAGGCACGAAAAACTGTTTTTT.